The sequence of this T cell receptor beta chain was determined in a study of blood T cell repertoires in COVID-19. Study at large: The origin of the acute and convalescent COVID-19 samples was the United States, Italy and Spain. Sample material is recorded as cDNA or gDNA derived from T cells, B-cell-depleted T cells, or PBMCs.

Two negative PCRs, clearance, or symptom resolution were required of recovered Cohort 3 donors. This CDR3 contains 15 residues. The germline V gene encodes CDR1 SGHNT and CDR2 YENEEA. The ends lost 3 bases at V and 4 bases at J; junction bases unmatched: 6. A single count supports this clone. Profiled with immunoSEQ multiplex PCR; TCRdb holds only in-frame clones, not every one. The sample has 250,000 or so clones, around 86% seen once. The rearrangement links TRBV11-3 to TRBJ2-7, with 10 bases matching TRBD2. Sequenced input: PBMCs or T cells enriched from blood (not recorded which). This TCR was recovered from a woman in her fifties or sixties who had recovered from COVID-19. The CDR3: CASSFSGGSTYEQYF. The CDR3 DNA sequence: TGTGCCAGCAGCTTTAGCGGGGGGTCGACTTACGAGCAGTACTTC.